This T cell receptor beta chain was recovered during a study of cytomegalovirus exposure and HLA in healthy donors. A multiplex PCR was run with 60 Vbeta primers and 13 Jbeta primers. Assay: immunoSEQ multiplex PCR; the TCRdb copy retains only in-frame clones and omits some. The sample yields roughly 93,000 clones, around 80% seen once. This CDR3 spans 16 amino acids. J gave up 0 bases and V 5 bases, and 7 bases lay outside the gene matches. Germline V CDR1 and CDR2: MRHNA, SNTAGT. Findings of the study overall: Investigators reported 150 to 200 TCR beta chains as tied to cytomegalovirus. Sequencing depth across donors, presence/absence analyses assumed, was roughly uniform.

This clone has a single count. The antigen remains undetermined. The rearrangement joins TRBV6-4 to TRBJ2-1; 7 bases line up with TRBD2. This TCR was sampled from a man aged 25 to 45 in good health and CMV-seronegative. Sequencing was done on a sample of PBMCs. The CDR3 sequence: CASSSAGSSSYNEQFF. Here the CDR3 DNA reads TGTGCCAGCAGTTCAGCGGGATCCAGCTCCTACAATGAGCAGTTCTTC.